This T cell receptor (beta chain) appears in the sequencing data of a study of T-cell memory formation after mild COVID-19. Broader study findings: There was a balanced CD4/CD8 profile in clones contracting day 15 to 85, and later expanders leaned CD4+. Memory cells collected pre-infection included some clones that later responded, suggesting cross-reactive memory joined. SARS-CoV-2 specificity was not confirmed for second-wave clones peaking on day 37.

Using constant-segment primers, 5'RACE produced TCR alpha and TCR beta cDNA libraries carrying sample barcodes and UMIs. MiXCR was run by TCRdb on the 5' RACE reads, yielding one entry per CDR3 protein. The data contain some 150,000 distinct CDR3 sequences, 25% of them singletons. Germline V lookup: CDR1 MGHRA, CDR2 YSYEKL. The CDR3 sequence is 15 residues long. Germline trimming cut 3 bases from V and 4 bases from J; bases unmatched to any gene: 6. Turning to this clonotype: The antigen is unknown.

The genes are TRBV4-1 and TRBJ2-3; TRBD2 matches 8 bases. The sequencing sample was made of PBMCs or a T cell subset sorted from them (not recorded which). The sequence was collected from an adult woman who had mild COVID-19 (a few samples of this study predate the infection). Cell type and time point are not known. CDR3 coding DNA: TGCGCCAGCAGCCACGTGGAAGCGGGGGCAGATACGCAGTATTTT. This sequence encodes CASSHVEAGADTQYF.